These 18 T cell receptor beta chains share one sample of origin, sequenced in a study of shared clonotypes between healthy human individuals. The assay was immunoSEQ multiplex PCR, and TCRdb's table has in-frame clones only and misses some. The sample has 950,000 to 1,300,000 clones, under 80% seen once. The sequenced material came from memory CD4+ T cells sorted from blood. Subset reported: CD45RA-negative fraction. These receptors originate from a man aged 18 to 30 in good health.

This clone was observed a handful of times. The chain links TRBV19 to TRBJ1-6; D perhaps matches TRBD1 (5 bases). The germline V and J ends were trimmed by 4 bases and 4 bases, with 8 bases remaining between them. The CDR3 sequence is 14 residues long. CDR1 and CDR2 from the germline V gene are LNHDA and SQIVND (reference sequence). This CDR3 reads CASSTAGYNSPLHF. In DNA, the CDR3 is TGTGCCAGTAGTACCGCAGGGTATAATTCACCCCTCCACTTT. The whole variable domain, remainder taken from reference TRBV19 and TRBJ1-6, is DGGITQSPKYLFRKEGQNVTLSCEQNLNHDAMYWYRQDPGQGLRLIYYSQIVNDFQKGDIAEGYSVSREKKESFPLTVTSAQKNPTAFYLCASSTAGYNSPLHFGNGTRLTVT.

This clone was recorded only once. This sequence joins TRBV6-5 and TRBJ2-7; 10 bases are shared with TRBD1. Losses at the gene ends were 4 bases for V and 4 bases for J; bases not matched to a gene: 4. The CDR3 spans 14 residues. Germline loops: CDR1 MNHEY, CDR2 SVGAGI. CDR3 amino acids: CASSSGTGVYEQYF. The CDR3 nucleotides read TGTGCCAGCAGTTCCGGGACAGGGGTTTACGAGCAGTACTTC.

This clone was seen just once. This chain links TRBV10-2 with TRBJ2-7; D possibly corresponds to TRBD2 (6 bases). Trimming removed 8 bases from V and 0 bases from J, with 11 bases in between. Germline V gene sequence: CDR1 WSHSY, CDR2 SAAADI. CDR3 length: 13 amino acids. The CDR3 protein is CASASDSSYEQYF. The CDR3 DNA is TGCGCCAGCGCTAGCGATAGCTCCTACGAGCAGTACTTC.

The chain employs TRBV11-2 and TRBJ2-2, with TRBD2 as a possible D gene (7 bases). The CDR3 length is 14 residues. Germline assignment: CDR1 SGHAT and CDR2 FQNNGV. Trimming removed 9 bases from V and 4 bases from J, with 15 bases in between. The CDR3 coding sequence is TGTGCCAGAGGGTGGGGGGGGCCCACCGGGGAGCTGTTTTTT. Amino acids: CARGWGGPTGELFF.

The V call is TRBV28, the J call TRBJ1-2, with D possibly being TRBD1 (5 bases). This CDR3 has 14 residues. V lost 4 bases to trimming and J lost 4 bases, with 13 bases between them. Germline assignment: CDR1 MDHEN and CDR2 SYDVKM. Written as DNA, the CDR3 is TGTGCCAGCAGTTCTACCCAGGGAGGCTATGGCTACACCTTC. It is translated as CASSSTQGGYGYTF.

The rearrangement joins TRBV5-3 to TRBJ1-2; D call uncertain. TRBV5-3 is an ORF; its function is uncertain. The CDR3 contains 13 residues. The ends were cut back, 6 bases at V and 4 bases at J, with 13 bases in the middle. The CDR3: CARKTILGYGYTF. CDR3 sequence (DNA): TGTGCCAGAAAAACTATTCTGGGCTATGGCTACACCTTC.

In its sample, this clone was seen a few times. The CDR3 nucleotides read TGTGCCAGCCTCCGGGACAGGGGTTCACCCCTCCACTTT. It codes for CASLRDRGSPLHF. The chain links TRBV25-1 to TRBJ1-6; 10 nucleotides match TRBD1. The V and J ends lost 8 bases and 9 bases, in that order; junction bases with no gene match: 4. The length of the CDR3 is 13 residues. Germline V lookup: CDR1 MGHDK, CDR2 SYGVNS.

This chain joins TRBV6-1 and TRBJ1-1; 7 bases map to TRBD1. This CDR3 has 13 residues. V lost 2 bases to trimming and J lost 4 bases; unmatched junction nucleotides: 1. Germline CDR1 and CDR2: MNHNS and SASEGT. CDR3 loop: CASSEKGATEAFF. CDR3 nucleotides: TGTGCCAGCAGTGAAAAGGGGGCCACTGAAGCTTTCTTT.

The V call is TRBV2, the J call TRBJ1-3; 7 positions agree with TRBD1. CDR1 is SNHLY and CDR2 is FYNNEI in the germline V gene. The CDR3 loop spans 16 amino acids. With 1 base clipped from V and 0 bases from J, the junction kept 3 bases outside the gene matches. CDR3 nucleotides: TGTGCCAGCAGTGAAGGGGGACAGCCCTCTGGAAACACCATATATTTT. Translating gives CASSEGGQPSGNTIYF.

This clone came up a few times. V and J are TRBV5-1 and TRBJ1-2, with 7 bases aligning to TRBD1. CDR1 SGHRS and CDR2 YFSETQ come from the germline V gene. V gave up 1 base and J gave up 6 bases; unmatched junction bases: 6. This CDR3 has 14 residues. Written as DNA, the CDR3 is TGCGCCAGCAGCTTGCTTTTGGGGACAGATGGCTACACCTTC. Amino acid sequence: CASSLLLGTDGYTF.

The chain has TRBV5-1 and TRBJ2-5; TRBD1 agrees at 8 bases. Trimming cost V 0 bases and J 1 base; bases outside gene matches: 5. CDR1 is SGHRS and CDR2 is YFSETQ in the germline V gene. The length of the CDR3 is 16 residues. Here the CDR3 reads CASSLVGTGRQETQYF. In nucleotides, the CDR3 is TGCGCCAGCAGCTTGGTAGGGACAGGTCGCCAAGAGACCCAGTACTTC.

J is TRBJ2-7 and V is TRBV19, with 7 bases matching TRBD1. The V gene end was trimmed by 5 bases and the J gene end by 2 bases; junction bases not matched to a gene: 6. Germline assignment: CDR1 LNHDA and CDR2 SQIVND (reference sequence). The length of the CDR3 is 14 residues. The DNA of the CDR3 is TGTGCCAGTAGTCGCGACAGGGCCCCCTACGAGCAGTACTTC. Translating it yields CASSRDRAPYEQYF.

A word on this clone: This specimen includes other DNA sequences encoding the same CDR3. The chain couples TRBV5-1 to TRBJ1-1; D is unresolved. Germline V gene data show CDR1 as SGHRS and CDR2 as YFSETQ. The V end lost 4 bases, the J end lost 1 base, and 8 bases lay between the germline ends. The CDR3 length is 13 residues. The CDR3 loop reads CASSLGENTEAFF. In nucleotides, the CDR3 is TGCGCCAGCAGCCTAGGAGAGAACACTGAAGCTTTCTTT.

The rearrangement links TRBV7-9 to TRBJ2-2; 7 nucleotides match TRBD1. J was trimmed by 1 base and V by 5 bases; bases with no gene match: 7. This CDR3 region has 16 residues. Germline-derived CDR1 and CDR2 are SEHNR and FQNEAQ (reference sequence). The CDR3 is CASSPPGQRNTGELFF. The CDR3 nucleotides are TGTGCCAGCAGCCCTCCGGGACAGAGGAACACCGGGGAGCTGTTTTTT. The full variable domain, with the rest looked up from reference TRBV7-9 and TRBJ2-2, is DTGVSQNPRHKITKRGQNVTFRCDPISEHNRLYWYRQTLGQGPEFLTYFQNEAQLEKSRLLSDRFSAERPKGSFSTLEIQRTEQGDSAMYLCASSPPGQRNTGELFFGEGSRLTVL.

This rearrangement joins TRBV15 to TRBJ1-1; D remains ambiguous. The CDR3 consists of 15 residues. V dropped 5 bases and J dropped 2 bases, with 15 bases sitting between them. Germline values: CDR1 LNHNV, CDR2 YYDKDF (reference sequence). The CDR3 sequence: CATSSRTEINTEAFF. CDR3 nucleotide sequence: TGTGCCACCAGCTCCCGGACGGAAATTAACACTGAAGCTTTCTTT.

This sequence joins TRBV6-1 and TRBJ2-5; maybe TRBD1 (5 bases). Looked up from germline, CDR1 is MNHNS and CDR2 is SASEGT. The CDR3 contains 15 residues. Trimming pared 1 base from V and 0 bases from J, leaving 9 bases between. DNA for the CDR3: TGTGCCAGCAGTGAAGGGGGCAGGTACCAAGAGACCCAGTACTTC. The encoded protein is CASSEGGRYQETQYF.

The CDR3 loop is CASSLMAGGYTF. Here the CDR3 DNA reads TGTGCCAGCAGCCTGATGGCCGGAGGCTACACCTTC. The gene calls are TRBV13 and TRBJ1-2; no reliable D call. Germline V gene lookup returns CDR1 PRHDT and CDR2 FYEKMQ (reference sequence). V lost 5 bases and J lost 8, with 12 bases in between. CDR3 size: 12 residues.

The chain uses TRBV29-1 and TRBJ1-1; 9 bases map to TRBD1. CDR1 SQVTM and CDR2 ANQGSEA come from the germline V gene. The CDR3 extends over 15 amino acids. Trimming took 5 bases from V and 1 from J; bases not matched to a gene: 8. The CDR3 reads CSVLGQGIGNTEAFF. CDR3 nucleotide sequence: TGCAGCGTTCTAGGACAGGGGATCGGGAACACTGAAGCTTTCTTT.